The present entry profiles one TCR beta chain with its context. This entry is derived from a study of blood T cell repertoires in COVID-19. Profiled with immunoSEQ multiplex PCR; TCRdb holds only in-frame clones, not every one. The sample lists fewer than 110,000 clones, more than 70% occurring once. The CDR3 sequence is 14 residues long. CDR1 and CDR2 from the germline V gene are MGHRA and YSYEKL. J lost 4 bases, V lost 6 bases, and 5 bases had no gene match. The sequence was collected from a man aged 50-59 years with active or convalescent COVID-19. Specimen: peripheral blood. The chain recombines TRBV4-1 with TRBJ1-4, with 7 bases that match TRBD1. The CDR3 reads CASRPGQLNEKLFF. For the CDR3, the DNA is TGCGCCAGCAGGCCGGGACAGCTTAATGAAAAACTGTTTTTT.